These 11 T cell receptor beta chains were all obtained from the same sample, sequenced in a study of blood T cell repertoires in COVID-19. This table comes from immunoSEQ multiplex PCR, and its TCRdb copy is limited to in-frame clones, with some not included. The sample yields 80,000 or so clones, approximately 81% seen once. Sequencing used peripheral blood. The receptor set was obtained from a man older than 75 with acute or convalescent COVID-19.

This clone occurred a few times. V gene TRBV10-1 combines with J gene TRBJ1-3, with no clear D. The CDR3 length is 15 residues. The ends were cut back, 4 bases at V and 0 bases at J, with 10 bases in the middle. Germline-derived CDR1 and CDR2 are WNHNN and SYGVQD (reference sequence). In DNA form, the CDR3 reads TGCGCCAGCAGTGTGAACAGCGGCTCTGGAAACACCATATATTTT. It yields the protein CASSVNSGSGNTIYF.

The rearrangement links TRBV28 to TRBJ1-5; D is undetermined. V lost 1 base, J lost 7 bases, and 14 bases lay in between. Germline assignment: CDR1 MDHEN and CDR2 SYDVKM. The CDR3 extends over 15 amino acids. The CDR3 region is CASSLYTAPRQPQHF. The CDR3 bases are TGTGCCAGCAGTTTATATACCGCCCCACGGCAGCCCCAGCATTTT.

A few counts support this clone. The chain combines TRBV5-1 with TRBJ1-2, with a possible D match to TRBD1 (5 bases). Germline V gene data show CDR1 as SGHRS and CDR2 as YFSETQ. The CDR3 is 17 residues long. Trimming cost V 0 bases and J 0 bases, with 15 bases left between them. CDR3 sequence: CASSLAGRARTNYGYTF. CDR3 in DNA: TGCGCCAGCAGCTTGGCCGGCAGGGCCAGAACTAACTATGGCTACACCTTC.

J is TRBJ2-3 and V is TRBV2; TRBD2 might be the D (6 bases). Trimming left V 6 bases short and J 6 bases short, with 10 bases between. The germline CDR1 and CDR2 sequences are SNHLY and FYNNEI. CDR3 length equals 12 residues. In DNA, the CDR3 is TGTGCCAGCAGCCCTGGGGGGGATACGCAGTATTTT. Its protein product is CASSPGGDTQYF.

This chain's CDR3 is CASSPTGQLGNTEAFF. CDR3 coding DNA: TGTGCCAGCAGCCCTACAGGACAGTTGGGGAACACTGAAGCTTTCTTT. This chain links TRBV7-6 with TRBJ1-1; TRBD1 might be the D (6 bases). This CDR3 has 16 amino acids. The ends were cut back, 5 bases at V and 1 base at J, with 17 bases in the middle. Germline V gene sequence: CDR1 SGHVS, CDR2 FNYEAQ.

The CDR3 sequence is CASSRIQGSSTDTQYF. DNA for the CDR3: TGTGCCAGCAGCCGAATTCAGGGATCTAGCACAGATACGCAGTATTTT. This sequence joins TRBV7-9 and TRBJ2-3, with D possibly TRBD1 on 5 matching bases. CDR3 length: 16 residues. V lost 5 bases and J lost 0, with 15 bases in between. Germline CDR1 and CDR2: SEHNR and FQNEAQ (reference sequence).

The chain joins TRBV15 to TRBJ1-2; perhaps TRBD1 as D (5 bases). This CDR3 is 13 amino acids long. Germline V gene sequence: CDR1 LNHNV, CDR2 YYDKDF (reference sequence). The V gene lost 5 bases and the J gene lost 1 base, with 8 bases spanning the gap. The CDR3, as DNA: TGTGCCACCAGCTGGGGGGGTAACTATGGCTACACCTTC. Its protein product is CATSWGGNYGYTF.

This clone appeared a few times. This chain links TRBV20-1 with TRBJ2-1; D ambiguous. CDR3 length: 11 amino acids. Trimming cost V 5 bases and J 5 bases, with 7 bases left between them. In germline, CDR1 is DFQATT, CDR2 SNEGSKA (reference sequence). Here the CDR3 reads CSAPNNNEQFF. For the CDR3, the DNA is TGCAGTGCTCCCAACAACAATGAGCAGTTCTTC.

The J gene is TRBJ1-3, the V gene TRBV9, with a possible D match to TRBD1 (5 bases). Germline V CDR1 and CDR2: SGDLS, YYNGEE. Trimming pared 3 bases from V and 4 bases from J, leaving 20 bases between. There are 17 residues in the CDR3. CDR3 residues: CASSALPDSAWGNTIYF. For the CDR3, the DNA is TGTGCCAGCAGCGCACTCCCCGACAGCGCGTGGGGAAACACCATATATTTT.

This clone showed up just once. Written as DNA, the CDR3 is TGCGCCAGCAGCGAGGGGACAGGCCGGTACGAGCAGTACTTC. It specifies CASSEGTGRYEQYF. The V gene is TRBV5-1, the J gene TRBJ2-7; TRBD1 matches 8 bases. The V gene's germline CDR1 is SGHRS and CDR2 YFSETQ. This CDR3 has 14 residues. V shed 4 bases and J 4 bases; nucleotides not matched to a gene: 7.

The genes are TRBV5-1 and TRBJ1-4; weak D call: TRBD1 (5 bases). Trimming removed 0 bases from V and 0 bases from J, with 6 bases in between. The CDR3 runs 15 residues. Per germline, CDR1 SGHRS and CDR2 YFSETQ. The CDR3 loop is CASSLETATNEKLFF. The CDR3 DNA sequence: TGCGCCAGCAGCTTGGAGACAGCAACTAATGAAAAACTGTTTTTT. Full variable domain (rest looked up from reference TRBV5-1 and TRBJ1-4): KAGVTQTPRYLIKTRGQQVTLSCSPISGHRSVSWYQQTPGQGLQFLFEYFSETQRNKGNFPGRFSGRQFSNSRSEMNVSTLELGDSALYLCASSLETATNEKLFFGSGTQLSVL.